This record looks at one T cell receptor (beta chain) sequence and its context. The data are from a study of OX40 agonist ivuxolimab in advanced cancers. Study information: Dose-escalation patients were diagnosed with hepatocellular carcinoma, melanoma, renal cell cancer or head and neck cancer. Three patients showed partial responses: one hepatocellular carcinoma and two cutaneous melanoma cases.

The method was immunoSEQ multiplex PCR; TCRdb's version includes in-frame clones alone and lacks a portion of them. The profile shows 65,000 to 100,000 clones, about 85% of them singletons. The germline V gene has CDR1 SQVTM and CDR2 ANQGSEA. This CDR3 is built from 15 residues. V trimming: 5 bases; J trimming: 5 bases; junction bases outside the gene matches: 11. The sample here was CD4+ or CD8+ T cells sorted from blood, taken in a trial of the OX40 agonist ivuxolimab. The rearrangement uses TRBV29-1 and TRBJ2-5, with TRBD2 identical over 10 bases. This TCR was recovered from an adult with an advanced solid tumor such as melanoma, head and neck, liver or kidney cancer. CDR3 region: CSVRTSGFSEETQYF. CDR3 DNA sequence: TGCAGCGTTCGGACTAGCGGATTCTCCGAGGAGACCCAGTACTTC.